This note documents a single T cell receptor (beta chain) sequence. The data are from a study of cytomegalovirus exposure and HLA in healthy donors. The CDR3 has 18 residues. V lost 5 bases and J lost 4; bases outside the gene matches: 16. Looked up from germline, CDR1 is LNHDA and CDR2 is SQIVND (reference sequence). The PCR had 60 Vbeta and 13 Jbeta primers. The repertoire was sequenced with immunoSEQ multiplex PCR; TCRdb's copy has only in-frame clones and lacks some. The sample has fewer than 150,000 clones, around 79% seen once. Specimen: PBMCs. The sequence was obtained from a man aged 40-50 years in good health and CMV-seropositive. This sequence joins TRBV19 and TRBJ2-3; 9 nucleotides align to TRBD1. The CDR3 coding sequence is TGTGCCAGTAGTGCCTGGACAGGGGAACGCTTCGGGGCAGATACGCAGTATTTT. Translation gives CASSAWTGERFGADTQYF.